This T cell receptor (beta chain) derives from a study of blood T cell repertoires in COVID-19 (dated by TCRdb to about 2020). About the investigation overall: Samples covering the acute and convalescent phases of COVID-19 were provided by collaborators in the United States, Italy and Spain. The material from the prospective study consisted of cDNA or gDNA derived from T cells, B-cell-depleted T cells, or PBMCs. The dataset comprised deeply sampled blood TCRbeta repertoires from subjects exposed to, actively infected with, or recovered from COVID-19. The repertoires were released in a freely available public database intended as a resource for research on the immune response to SARS-CoV-2. Samples were obtained from the ongoing ImmuneRACE study (first 160 participants) and from over a thousand subjects provided by 6 global collaborators. The sample metadata nearly always contained a de-identified subject ID, COVID-19 status, age in years and sex. Where HLA class I and class II types were available, the types were taken from metadata supplied by the sample provider, not from assay-based typing.

The research as a whole found: The quantity of clinical and demographic metadata differed by source and by participant and was supplied without curation.

Turning to this clone: Its antigen has not been determined. No base quality values were provided; no much bigger clone lies one nucleotide off.

The immunoSEQ Assay, a bias-controlled multiplex PCR, was used to amplify TCRbeta CDR3 regions from genomic DNA. For the original study's pipeline: Within the assay, amplification of reference gene primers was used to estimate how many nucleated cells each sample contained. Sequence reads were collapsed and filtered to measure the absolute abundance of every unique TCRbeta CDR3 rearrangement. For each sample, productive Simpson clonality was calculated by taking the square root of Simpson's diversity index across productive rearrangements. TCRdb re-hosts the immuneACCESS table, in-frame sequences only. Its copies lack some clones; in the studies checked, an unresolved V gene accounts for under half of them, and the cause for the rest is not known. From that table come the V and J calls and clone size; the DNA was used to work out D and trimming. Across this sample there are about 330,000 clones, with roughly 90% seen only once. Of the sample, approximately 4% is held by the ten largest clones.

The V end loses 2 bases and the J end loses 4 bases, and a stretch of 11 bases separates them. The CDR3 goes from the cysteine to the phenylalanine over 14 residues. Of the read, only the CDR3 DNA is kept; its 42 bases are in frame from base 1. Taken from the germline V gene, the CDR1 and CDR2 loops are SGHTA and FQGNSA. Whole blood was collected in K2EDTA tubes by collaborating institutions according to the institutions' own protocols. For TCRbeta analysis, collaborators shipped samples in one of three forms: frozen whole blood, isolated PBMCs, or DNA extracted from either of those sample types. Sequenced sample: peripheral blood. The sequence was obtained from a woman in her forties or fifties with active or convalescent COVID-19. The sequence joins TRBV7-2 to TRBJ1-2; possibly the D gene is TRBD1, per 6 matching bases. The CDR3 sequence is CASSLSGQLYGYTF. The bases read TGTGCCAGCAGCTTATCAGGACAGCTCTATGGCTACACCTTC.